This TCR beta chain originates from a study of blood T cells in healthy people across ages (dated by TCRdb to about 2015). Concerning the study at large: In model experiments, template switching captured roughly one uniquely barcoded TCR beta cDNA molecule for every two T cells. Age-related changes in TCR beta repertoire diversity were measured in the study by deep sequencing normalized with unique cDNA molecular identifiers. Using the same blood draw, the study looked at two additional independent replicas of 1 million unique cDNA reads for two donors, one aged 18 to 30 and the other aged 80 or older. To avoid experimental bias, donors of different ages were spread randomly across the sequencing lanes. Four age groups were formed from the donors: young (average about 17 years), middle-aged (approximately 40), aged (roughly 59) and long-lived (less than 85). Points the paper makes about the study in general: The percentage of naive T cells measured by flow cytometry correlated strongly with observed TCR beta diversity. As age increased, observed TCR beta diversity per million T cells dropped in a roughly linear way, and a significant reduction was already evident by age 40. Conclusive comparison of naive and antigen-experienced compartments was prevented by the profiling of bulk unsorted PBMCs. Estimates of total diversity from one million sequenced T cells were regarded as lower bounds and underestimates. Compared with the aged group, the long-lived group had more naive CD4+ T cells, fewer expanded clones and increased TCR diversity, suggesting age selection. The CMV infection status of donors was not known, potentially confounding age-related changes in expanded clonotypes.

The donors were roughly 40 Caucasian individuals from Russia, aged roughly 6 to 100 years, who were systemically healthy. Each donor gave around 9.5 milliliters of peripheral blood, collected into EDTA-treated Vacutainer tubes. Ficoll-Paque density-gradient centrifugation was used to isolate PBMCs, with at least 7 million per sample. Trizol reagent was used to extract total RNA from the PBMCs, yielding at least 5.5 micrograms per sample. The percentages of naive CD45RAhigh/CD27high T cells were determined by flow cytometry on a PBMC aliquot from every donor. This clonotype was seen more than once but under ten times. The antigen it binds to is not known. No base quality information exists; no much larger clone differs at one position. From cysteine to phenylalanine, the CDR3 is 19 amino acids long. Of the read, only the CDR3 DNA is kept; its 57 bases are in frame from base 1. The V and J ends are trimmed by 0 bases and 0 bases, leaving 18 bases between them. The CDR1 and CDR2 encoded by the germline V gene (reference sequence) are MNHEY and SMNVEV.

Libraries were built with 5' RACE. For sequencing, an Illumina HiSeq 2500 was employed. A second PCR of roughly 7 to 11 cycles was performed with a sample-barcoded 5' primer and a J-beta primer mix. Each TCR beta cDNA molecule received a unique molecular identifier from a template-switch 5' adaptor carrying 12 random nucleotides. Each sample yielded at least 2.5 million CDR3-containing paired-end reads. All of the RNA was converted into first-strand cDNA using the Mint cDNA synthesis kit, with a TRBC-specific oligonucleotide serving as the primer. After uracil-DNA glycosylase treatment, a first 18-cycle PCR used universal primers M1SS and BC2_uni_R on all cDNA. Under the source paper's analysis protocol: Normalization of each sample was performed by random selection of 1 million high-quality reads, each carrying a distinct molecular identifier. Reads with shared molecular identifiers were discarded instead of being binned into consensus sequences. MiTCR, set to a Q25 quality threshold and the strictest error-elimination algorithm, was used for CDR3 identification, clonotype clustering and error correction. A nonparametric unseen species model with Euler transformation was used to estimate lower-bound total TCR beta diversity. The public reads were run again by TCRdb, first through fastp at Q25 and then through MiXCR, and only productive beta chains were kept. Entries are consolidated by CDR3 protein sequence, retaining the most common genes and DNA. None of the V and J calls come from the authors' own analysis; TCRdb made them. This sample holds around 800,000 distinct CDR3 sequences; around 50% were observed only once. Roughly 18% of the sample rests with the top ten.

The clonotype originates from a man at least 80 years old in good health. Sequencing input: blood. In this chain, TRBV27 is recombined with TRBJ1-5, with TRBD1 as a weak D call on 5 bases. The CDR3 corresponds to CASSLSTATLRGSNQPQHF. The DNA sequence is TGTGCCAGCAGTTTATCGACAGCCACCCTTAGGGGTAGCAATCAGCCCCAGCATTTT.